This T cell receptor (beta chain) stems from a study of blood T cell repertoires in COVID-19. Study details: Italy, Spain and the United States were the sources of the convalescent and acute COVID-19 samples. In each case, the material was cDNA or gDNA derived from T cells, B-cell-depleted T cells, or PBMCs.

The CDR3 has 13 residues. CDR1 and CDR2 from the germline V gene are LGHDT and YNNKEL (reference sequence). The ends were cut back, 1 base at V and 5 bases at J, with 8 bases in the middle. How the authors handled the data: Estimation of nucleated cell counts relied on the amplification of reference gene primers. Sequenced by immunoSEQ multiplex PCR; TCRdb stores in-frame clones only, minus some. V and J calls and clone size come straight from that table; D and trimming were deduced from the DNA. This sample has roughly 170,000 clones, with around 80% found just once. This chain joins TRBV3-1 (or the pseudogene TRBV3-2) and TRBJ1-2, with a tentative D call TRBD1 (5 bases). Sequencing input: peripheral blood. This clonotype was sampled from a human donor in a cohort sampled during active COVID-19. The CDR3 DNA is TGTGCCAGCAGCCAAGTCAGGGCATATGGCTACACCTTC. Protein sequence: CASSQVRAYGYTF.